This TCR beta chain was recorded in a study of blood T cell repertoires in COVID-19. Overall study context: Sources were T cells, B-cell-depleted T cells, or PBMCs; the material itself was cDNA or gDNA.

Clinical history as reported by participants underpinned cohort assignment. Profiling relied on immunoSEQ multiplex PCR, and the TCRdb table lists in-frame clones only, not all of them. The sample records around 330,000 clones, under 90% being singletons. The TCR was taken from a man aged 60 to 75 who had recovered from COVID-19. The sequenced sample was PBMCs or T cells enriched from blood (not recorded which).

Written as DNA, the CDR3 is TGTGCCAGTAGTATTGGGGGCGAGGAGGATGAAGCTTTCTTT. Translating gives CASSIGGEEDEAFF. The J gene is TRBJ1-1, the V gene TRBV19; tentatively, D is TRBD1 (6 bases). The length of the CDR3 is 14 residues. Trimming cost V 3 bases and J 7 bases, with 15 bases left between them. Germline V CDR1 and CDR2: LNHDA, SQIVND (reference sequence).